This T cell receptor (beta chain) was documented in a study of technical replicates of blood from a handful of donors. TCRdb keeps only in-frame clones here, not all; method: immunoSEQ multiplex PCR. This table holds tens of thousands of clones, just under 95% found once. V was trimmed by 4 bases and J by 8 bases, leaving 12 bases between them. The CDR3 consists of 13 residues. Germline V gene data show CDR1 as LGHNA and CDR2 as YSLEER. This chain links TRBV4-3 with TRBJ2-1; no clear D. The material sequenced was T cells isolated from PBMCs. This clonotype was obtained from a human donor in good health. In nucleotides, the CDR3 is TGCGCCAGCAGCCCAGGTTCATTCTATGAGCAGTTCTTC. This codes for CASSPGSFYEQFF.